Listed below are T cell receptor beta chains from one sample, sequenced in a study of T cells in localized non-small cell lung cancer. Assay used: immunoSEQ multiplex PCR; TCRdb lists only in-frame clones, some missing. Of 30,000 to 45,000 clones listed, about 90% were seen once; the top ten hold 2.5% to 3%. The sequencing here drew on peripheral blood, taken before any cancer treatment. These receptors were obtained from a woman aged 35 to 70 with stage I lung adenocarcinoma. The CDR3 runs from the conserved cysteine through the conserved F or W. The D gene is left open where the match is weak. Only part of the rows carry a size: once, few, many, or a class if the clone is expanded.

abundance,v_gene,j_gene,d_gene,CDR3aa,CDR3nt
NA,TRBV5-1,TRBJ2-7,NA,CASSLARGAYEQYF,TGCGCCAGCAGCTTGGCCAGGGGCGCCTACGAGCAGTACTTC
NA,TRBV5-1,TRBJ2-4,TRBD1,CASSLLGDRSDIQYF,TGCGCCAGCAGCTTATTAGGGGACAGATCGGACATTCAGTACTTC
NA,TRBV9,TRBJ2-1,TRBD2,CASSARRASGLSSYNEQFF,TGTGCCAGCAGCGCCAGACGGGCTAGCGGGTTAAGCTCCTACAATGAGCAGTTCTTC
NA,TRBV10-1,TRBJ2-7,NA,CASPEVGRPLSYEQYF,TGCGCCAGCCCCGAAGTCGGGCGGCCCCTCTCCTACGAGCAGTACTTC
NA,TRBV5-1,TRBJ1-1,TRBD1,CASSLSGQGGTEAFF,TGCGCCAGCAGCTTGTCAGGTCAGGGGGGAACTGAAGCTTTCTTT
few,TRBV10-2,TRBJ2-1,TRBD2,CASSPTSGRIEQFF,TGCGCCAGCAGTCCGACTAGCGGGAGGATTGAGCAGTTCTTC
NA,TRBV29-1,TRBJ2-5,TRBD2,CSGTSGKGTQYF,TGCAGCGGGACTAGCGGGAAGGGGACCCAGTACTTC
NA,TRBV28,TRBJ1-3,NA,CASSFSSGNTIYF,TGTGCCAGCAGTTTCAGCTCTGGAAACACCATATATTTT
NA,TRBV28,TRBJ1-2,TRBD1,CASSIQGQGPVYGYTF,TGTGCCAGCAGTATCCAAGGACAGGGCCCGGTCTATGGCTACACCTTC
NA,TRBV18,TRBJ2-3,NA,CASSPGARGADTQYF,TGTGCCAGCTCACCAGGAGCTAGGGGAGCAGATACGCAGTATTTT
NA,TRBV2,TRBJ2-6,NA,CASSGQKGSGANVLTF,TGTGCCAGCAGTGGACAGAAAGGGTCTGGGGCCAACGTCCTGACTTTC
NA,TRBV11-2,TRBJ1-4,NA,CASAGKKLFF,TGTGCCAGCGCAGGGAAAAAACTGTTTTTT
NA,TRBV27,TRBJ2-3,TRBD2,CASSLSLAGAQYF,TGTGCCAGCAGTTTATCACTAGCGGGGGCACAGTATTTT
NA,TRBV28,TRBJ2-1,NA,CASGGGYNEQFF,TGTGCCAGCGGAGGAGGGTACAATGAGCAGTTCTTC
once,TRBV6-5,TRBJ2-2,TRBD1,CASSYHRGLDGGELFF,TGTGCCAGCAGTTACCACAGGGGGCTAGATGGCGGGGAGCTGTTTTTT
NA,TRBV7-7,TRBJ2-5,NA,CASSLGFGETQYF,TGTGCTAGCAGCTTAGGGTTCGGGGAGACCCAGTACTTC
NA,TRBV2,TRBJ1-2,TRBD1,CASTDRFSHGYTF,TGTGCCAGCACGGACAGGTTCAGCCATGGCTACACCTTC
NA,TRBV19,TRBJ2-1,TRBD1,CASTSRQGSNEQFF,TGTGCCAGTACCTCAAGACAGGGTAGCAATGAGCAGTTCTTC
NA,TRBV28,TRBJ2-7,NA,CASSFPQGFQYF,TGTGCCAGCAGTTTTCCCCAGGGGTTCCAGTACTTC
few,TRBV7-8,TRBJ2-1,TRBD1,CASSLAAGGLTYNEQFF,TGTGCCAGCAGCTTAGCCGCAGGGGGTTTAACCTACAATGAGCAGTTCTTC
NA,TRBV2,TRBJ1-3,NA,CASRQESSGNTIYF,TGTGCCAGCAGACAGGAGAGCTCTGGAAACACCATATATTTT
few,TRBV10-3,TRBJ1-4,NA,CAISPTPTNEKLFF,TGTGCCATCAGCCCAACCCCAACTAATGAAAAACTGTTTTTT
NA,TRBV7-9,TRBJ2-3,NA,CASSAFRLDDTQYF,TGTGCCAGCAGCGCATTCAGACTCGACGATACGCAGTATTTT
NA,TRBV29-1,TRBJ2-3,NA,CSVSGSKRDTQYF,TGCAGCGTATCCGGGAGCAAAAGAGATACGCAGTATTTT
NA,TRBV15,TRBJ1-4,TRBD1,CATSRLTGGNEKLFF,TGTGCCACCAGCCGGTTGACAGGGGGTAATGAAAAACTGTTTTTT
few,TRBV28,TRBJ2-1,TRBD2,CASSSPSGRMLNEQFF,TGTGCCAGCAGTTCCCCTAGCGGGAGGATGCTGAATGAGCAGTTCTTC
few,TRBV7-2,TRBJ1-1,NA,CASSLGDRRNTEAFF,TGTGCCAGCAGCTTAGGTGACAGGAGGAACACTGAAGCTTTCTTT
NA,TRBV27,TRBJ2-2,TRBD2,CASSLSQREGTGELFF,TGTGCCAGCAGTTTATCTCAGCGGGAAGGCACCGGGGAGCTGTTTTTT
NA,TRBV6-5,TRBJ1-3,NA,CASSYFSDSSGNTIYF,TGTGCCAGCAGTTACTTTTCAGACAGCTCTGGAAACACCATATATTTT
NA,TRBV5-8,TRBJ2-7,NA,CASTGLESYEQYF,TGTGCCAGCACCGGACTTGAGTCCTACGAGCAGTACTTC
NA,TRBV5-8,TRBJ1-2,NA,CASSPDLYGYTF,TGTGCCAGCAGCCCTGACCTCTATGGCTACACCTTC
NA,TRBV5-1,TRBJ2-7,NA,CASNPSSGSRDEQYF,TGCGCCAGCAACCCCAGTTCCGGGTCACGCGACGAGCAGTACTTC
few,TRBV18,TRBJ2-7,TRBD1,CASSPTGDEQYF,TGTGCCAGCTCACCGACAGGGGACGAGCAGTACTTC
NA,TRBV4-2,TRBJ1-5,NA,CASSPRTDDQPQHF,TGTGCCAGCAGCCCACGGACAGACGATCAGCCCCAGCATTTT
NA,TRBV19,TRBJ1-4,TRBD1,CASRYEGQGNEKLFF,TGTGCCAGTAGGTACGAAGGACAGGGTAATGAAAAACTGTTTTTT
few,TRBV5-4,TRBJ2-5,NA,CASSFGEETQYF,TGTGCCAGCAGCTTCGGGGAAGAGACCCAGTACTTC
NA,TRBV2,TRBJ1-1,NA,CASTRSSVNTEAFF,TGTGCCAGCACCCGTTCATCAGTTAACACTGAAGCTTTCTTT